A selection of T cell receptor beta chains follows, all from one sample in a study of PD-L1 blockade in urothelial cancer. TCRdb's table, derived via immunoSEQ multiplex PCR, lists solely in-frame clones and lacks some. The profile shows 70,000 or so clones, under 90% of them singletons. The source was PBMCs, collected around atezolizumab (anti-PD-L1) treatment. These receptors were obtained from a man aged 70 or older with urothelial cancer. CDR3s include the opening cysteine and the closing phenylalanine or tryptophan.

V	J	CDR3
TRBV11-3	TRBJ2-3	CASSPSTFADTQYF
TRBV6-1	TRBJ1-4	CASSVGGGRNEKLFF
TRBV28	TRBJ2-7	CASSSLRRGEQYF
TRBV28	TRBJ2-5	CASSPASGTWGETQYF
TRBV28	TRBJ1-5	CASRGGYQPQHF
TRBV5-6	TRBJ2-6	CASSLGGSGANVLTF
TRBV5-8	TRBJ1-1	CASRWDRLNTEAFF
TRBV28	TRBJ2-1	CASSPGGTSGYNEQFF
TRBV6-5	TRBJ1-5	CASSLLPGGNQPQHF
TRBV5-1	TRBJ2-7	CASNQAGGRSSYEQYF
TRBV7-9	TRBJ1-3	CASRNNEDSFGNTIYF
TRBV7-6	TRBJ2-1	CASSPMTGSYNEQFF
TRBV5-1	TRBJ1-1	CASSPGGSANTEAFF
TRBV28	TRBJ2-6	CATKTGGAPGANVLTF
TRBV4-1	TRBJ2-3	CASSQDLSGGARDTQYF
TRBV18	TRBJ1-3	CASSPRSLAGNTIYF
TRBV6-6	TRBJ1-2	CASSPGTVYGYTF
TRBV12-1	TRBJ2-3	CASSFLASGRGGTQYF
TRBV28	TRBJ1-5	CASSPRDRGLNQPQHF
TRBV11-3	TRBJ2-1	CASSLVRGGGEQFF
TRBV19	TRBJ2-7	CASSERRGYEQYF
TRBV5-1	TRBJ1-1	CASSTGRGGAFF
TRBV7-6	TRBJ2-1	CASSSLAGNNEQFF
TRBV19	TRBJ1-1	CASSTTGQKNTEAFF
TRBV6-1	TRBJ2-3	CASSEGLVVDTQYF
TRBV5-1	TRBJ2-7	CASSLDTYEQYF
TRBV6-5	TRBJ2-2	CASSPSLTRGELFF
TRBV9	TRBJ2-1	CASSVEVSLNEQFF
TRBV5-1	TRBJ1-1	CASSPAAPGTEAFF
TRBV6-5	TRBJ1-4	CASSWTTTNEKLFF
TRBV28	TRBJ1-1	CASSLGTGPRTEAFF
TRBV6-6	TRBJ1-5	CASSYLGTPLNQPQHF
TRBV6-1	TRBJ2-1	CASSEFWAEQFF
TRBV19	TRBJ2-2	CASSKGTSGSLTGELFF
TRBV29-1	TRBJ2-2	CSGLISGLLTNTGELFF
TRBV6-5	TRBJ2-3	CASSRGGGGADTQYF
TRBV29-1	TRBJ2-2	CSVGRVTGELFF
TRBV19	TRBJ2-7	CASSIKGAYEQYF
TRBV5-4	TRBJ2-3	CASSSKQFPDTQYF
TRBV5-1	TRBJ2-1	CASSLVGTQRVDEQFF
TRBV5-6	TRBJ2-3	CASSLAGQGSFTDTQYF
TRBV19	TRBJ1-4	CASSTQGLSSNEKLFF
TRBV29-1	TRBJ2-7	CSGGDSYEQYF
TRBV19	TRBJ1-2	CASTVSWANYGYTF
TRBV29-1	TRBJ2-1	CSVGGGRTSYNEQFF
TRBV4-1	TRBJ2-4	CASSQDNPGRDIQYF
TRBV10-3	TRBJ2-7	CAIRDTYYEQYF
TRBV9	TRBJ2-5	CASSPGLAGGETQYF
TRBV5-1	TRBJ1-1	CASSLGTGLWGTEAFF
TRBV5-6	TRBJ1-1	CASSFRDRGWNTEAFF
TRBV6-1	TRBJ2-7	CASSARDRDLGEQYF
TRBV23-1	TRBJ1-1	CASSQKREEREDTEAFF
TRBV29-1	TRBJ2-1	CSVELADGENEQFF